Listed below are T cell receptor beta chains from one sample, sequenced in a study of blood T cell repertoires in COVID-19. TCRdb keeps only in-frame clones here, not all; method: immunoSEQ multiplex PCR. The top ten hold about 2% of the sample, which has under 500,000 clones, nearly 90% seen once. Specimen: PBMCs or T cells enriched from blood (not recorded which). The origin of the receptors is a woman between 18 and 29 years old with acute COVID-19. CDR3s include the opening cysteine and the closing phenylalanine or tryptophan. The order of the fields is clone size, J gene, D gene, V gene, CDR3 DNA, CDR3 protein. The D gene is left open where the match is weak. The size field is filled for only some rows; it gives once, few, many or a size class.

size: .
J: TRBJ2-5
D: TRBD2
V: TRBV13
DNA: TGTGCCAGCAGCGAACCGTTGCCGGCGGGAGGGCCCCAAGAGACCCAGTACTTC
CDR3: CASSEPLPAGGPQETQYF

size: .
J: TRBJ2-2
D: .
V: TRBV6-5
DNA: TGTGCCAGCACCTACAGTCTCACCGGGGAGCTGTTTTTT
CDR3: CASTYSLTGELFF

size: once
J: TRBJ2-7
D: .
V: TRBV7-9
DNA: TGTGCCAGCAGCCCGGGTGGCGGCAGCTCCTACGAGCAGTACTTC
CDR3: CASSPGGGSSYEQYF

size: .
J: TRBJ1-5
D: .
V: TRBV6-5
DNA: TGTGCCAGCAGCTCAGACAGGTTGCAGCCCCAGCATTTT
CDR3: CASSSDRLQPQHF

size: .
J: TRBJ1-6
D: .
V: TRBV10-3
DNA: TGTGCCATCAGTGAGTTCGATCAGGAACACCATAATTCACCCCTCCACTTT
CDR3: CAISEFDQEHHNSPLHF

size: few
J: TRBJ1-2
D: TRBD1
V: TRBV2
DNA: TGTGCCAGCAGTGGGGAACAGGGGTCCCACGGCTACACCTTC
CDR3: CASSGEQGSHGYTF

size: .
J: TRBJ1-1
D: TRBD1
V: TRBV11-2
DNA: TGTGCCAGCAGCATAAGCCGGGACAGTGAAGCTTTCTTT
CDR3: CASSISRDSEAFF

size: .
J: TRBJ2-5
D: .
V: TRBV5-8
DNA: TGTGCCAGCAGCCCCGCGTGGTCTAGCGAGAGTCAGTACTTC
CDR3: CASSPAWSSESQYF

size: .
J: TRBJ1-2
D: .
V: TRBV11-2
DNA: TGTGCCAGCAGCCCAATGCCCTCGGGCTATGGCTACACCTTC
CDR3: CASSPMPSGYGYTF

size: .
J: TRBJ1-5
D: .
V: TRBV18
DNA: TGTGCCAGCTCCTCGAGGGGAGGGGATGTGGGAAGCAATCAGCCCCAGCATTTT
CDR3: CASSSRGGDVGSNQPQHF

size: once
J: TRBJ1-3
D: .
V: TRBV5-1
DNA: TGCGCCAGCAGCACCGGGAACTCTGGAAACACCATATATTTT
CDR3: CASSTGNSGNTIYF

size: .
J: TRBJ1-3
D: .
V: TRBV5-1
DNA: TGCGCCAGCAGCTCTAATTCTGGAAACACCATATATTTT
CDR3: CASSSNSGNTIYF

size: .
J: TRBJ1-5
D: TRBD1
V: TRBV5-5
DNA: TGTGCCAGCAGCTTGGTTGGGACAGGGAATCAGCCCCAGCATTTT
CDR3: CASSLVGTGNQPQHF

size: .
J: TRBJ2-7
D: TRBD1
V: TRBV27
DNA: TGTGCCAGCAGTCCCCGGGACAGAGAATACGAGCAGTACTTC
CDR3: CASSPRDREYEQYF

size: few
J: TRBJ2-3
D: .
V: TRBV9
DNA: TGTGCCAGCAGCGTAGCGCCTTCAGGGGCAGATACGCAGTATTTT
CDR3: CASSVAPSGADTQYF

size: once
J: TRBJ2-2
D: TRBD1
V: TRBV18
DNA: TGTGCCAGCTCACCAGTCTCCGGGACAGGGAACACCGGGGAGCTGTTTTTT
CDR3: CASSPVSGTGNTGELFF

size: .
J: TRBJ1-1
D: TRBD1
V: TRBV9
DNA: TGTGCCAGCAGCGAGGGACAGGGTGCCGATCCGGGCACTGAAGCTTTCTTT
CDR3: CASSEGQGADPGTEAFF

size: .
J: TRBJ2-3
D: .
V: TRBV6-4
DNA: TGTGCCAGCAGTGACTCGCCAGGGAGCACAGATACGCAGTATTTT
CDR3: CASSDSPGSTDTQYF

size: .
J: TRBJ1-5
D: TRBD1
V: TRBV19
DNA: TGTGCCAGTGGTAGAAACCGGGACAGGGTTCAGCCCCAGCATTTT
CDR3: CASGRNRDRVQPQHF

size: .
J: TRBJ1-5
D: TRBD1
V: TRBV6-2/TRBV6-3
DNA: TGTGCCAGCAGTTACCTTGGACAGGGGGCTTATCAGCACCCCCAGCATTTT
CDR3: CASSYLGQGAYQHPQHF

size: .
J: TRBJ1-2
D: .
V: TRBV6-1
DNA: TGTGCCAGCAGTGAAGTGGGGGGTATTAACTATGGCTACACCTTC
CDR3: CASSEVGGINYGYTF

size: .
J: TRBJ1-4
D: TRBD1
V: TRBV24-1
DNA: TGTGCCACCAGTACAGGGGATATAACTAATGAAAAACTGTTTTTT
CDR3: CATSTGDITNEKLFF

size: .
J: TRBJ1-5
D: .
V: TRBV28
DNA: TGTGCCAGCAGTGTAGACAAGCCCCTTAATCAGCCCCAGCATTTT
CDR3: CASSVDKPLNQPQHF

size: .
J: TRBJ2-5
D: TRBD2
V: TRBV9
DNA: TGTGCCAGCAGCCCCAGCCCAGCGGGAGGGAGAGAGACCCAGTACTTC
CDR3: CASSPSPAGGRETQYF

size: .
J: TRBJ2-1
D: .
V: TRBV7-2
DNA: TGTGCCAGCAGCTTAGGTAGAGAGCAGTTCTTC
CDR3: CASSLGREQFF

size: .
J: TRBJ2-1
D: TRBD2
V: TRBV6-5
DNA: TGTGCCAGCAGTTATGGCGGGAGATCAGGCGATGAGCAGTTCTTC
CDR3: CASSYGGRSGDEQFF

size: .
J: TRBJ1-1
D: TRBD1
V: TRBV2
DNA: TGTGCCAGCAGTGAAGGGGGGACAGGGACGCTCACTGAAGCTTTCTTT
CDR3: CASSEGGTGTLTEAFF

size: once
J: TRBJ2-7
D: .
V: TRBV12-3/TRBV12-4
DNA: TGTGCCAGCAGTTTGGGCCACTCCTACGAGCAGTACTTC
CDR3: CASSLGHSYEQYF

size: few
J: TRBJ1-2
D: TRBD1
V: TRBV28
DNA: TGTGCCAGCAGGACAGGGGGAGCTAACTATGGCTACACCTTC
CDR3: CASRTGGANYGYTF

size: .
J: TRBJ1-1
D: .
V: TRBV5-6
DNA: TGTGCCAGCAGCTTATGGGGAGCTGGGGGCGCTGAAGCTTTCTTT
CDR3: CASSLWGAGGAEAFF

size: .
J: TRBJ2-5
D: TRBD2
V: TRBV2
DNA: TGTGCCAGCAGTGGGGTAGCGGGGGGGCCACTCCGGTACCAAGAGACCCAGTACTTC
CDR3: CASSGVAGGPLRYQETQYF

size: .
J: TRBJ1-4
D: TRBD1
V: TRBV13
DNA: TGTGCCAGCAGCGCCACCAGACAGGGAGGTGAAAAACTGTTTTTT
CDR3: CASSATRQGGEKLFF

size: .
J: TRBJ2-2
D: .
V: TRBV7-8
DNA: TGTGCCAGCAGCTCGGGACTCCTAAACACCGGGGAGCTGTTTTTT
CDR3: CASSSGLLNTGELFF

size: .
J: TRBJ1-1
D: .
V: TRBV7-9
DNA: TGTGCCAGCAGCGGGGGGGACAAGCTGAACACTGAAGCTTTCTTT
CDR3: CASSGGDKLNTEAFF

size: .
J: TRBJ2-1
D: TRBD1
V: TRBV7-9
DNA: TGTGCCAGCAGCTTCCGGGACAGCAACAATGAGCAGTTCTTC
CDR3: CASSFRDSNNEQFF

size: few
J: TRBJ2-1
D: .
V: TRBV6-5
DNA: TGTGCCAGCAGTTACGCGGGACGGGGCGATGAGCAGTTCTTC
CDR3: CASSYAGRGDEQFF

size: .
J: TRBJ2-7
D: TRBD1
V: TRBV5-6
DNA: TGTGCCAGCAGCCTGACAGGGGGGGAGCAGTACTTC
CDR3: CASSLTGGEQYF

size: .
J: TRBJ1-5
D: .
V: TRBV27
DNA: TGTGCCAGCAGTGCAGAGGAGCCCGCTCGAAGTTATAGCAATCAGCCCCAGCATTTT
CDR3: CASSAEEPARSYSNQPQHF

size: .
J: TRBJ2-3
D: .
V: TRBV5-1
DNA: TGCGCCAGCACCACGAACTTGGCAGATACGCAGTATTTT
CDR3: CASTTNLADTQYF

size: .
J: TRBJ2-7
D: TRBD1
V: TRBV2
DNA: TGTGCCAGCAGACCTACTTTGACAGGGGACCTGGGCGAGCAGTACTTC
CDR3: CASRPTLTGDLGEQYF

size: .
J: TRBJ1-1
D: .
V: TRBV7-2
DNA: TGTGCCAGCAGCCCACAGGTTAGGAACACTGAAGCTTTCTTT
CDR3: CASSPQVRNTEAFF

size: .
J: TRBJ2-1
D: TRBD2
V: TRBV7-9
DNA: TGTGCCAGCAGCCCGACTAGCGGATACTACAATGAGCAGTTCTTC
CDR3: CASSPTSGYYNEQFF

size: .
J: TRBJ1-2
D: .
V: TRBV30
DNA: TGTGCCTGGGGTCAGGGGATCTATGGCTACACCTTC
CDR3: CAWGQGIYGYTF

size: .
J: TRBJ1-1
D: TRBD1
V: TRBV28
DNA: TGTGCCAGCCGCATAGGGACAGCAAACACTGAAGCTTTCTTT
CDR3: CASRIGTANTEAFF

size: once
J: TRBJ2-7
D: TRBD2
V: TRBV7-9
DNA: TGTGCCAGCAGCCTGGGACTAGCGGGCAAGGAGCAGTACTTC
CDR3: CASSLGLAGKEQYF

size: .
J: TRBJ1-1
D: .
V: TRBV29-1
DNA: TGCAGCGTTGGAGGGTCCTTAGCCACGAACACTGAAGCTTTCTTT
CDR3: CSVGGSLATNTEAFF

size: .
J: TRBJ2-5
D: TRBD2
V: TRBV5-4
DNA: TGTGCCAGCAGTATGGGAGGGACGGCGGGAGTTAAGACCCAGTACTTC
CDR3: CASSMGGTAGVKTQYF

size: .
J: TRBJ2-2
D: .
V: TRBV9
DNA: TGTGCCAGCAGCGTAGCGGGGAGGGGGTTAACGAACACCGGGGAGCTGTTTTTT
CDR3: CASSVAGRGLTNTGELFF

size: .
J: TRBJ1-5
D: TRBD1
V: TRBV27
DNA: TGTGCCAGCAGGCCCGGGACAGGGGGGAATCAGCCCCAGCATTTT
CDR3: CASRPGTGGNQPQHF

size: .
J: TRBJ2-2
D: .
V: TRBV25-1
DNA: TGTGCCATCACCGGGTACACCGGGGAGCTGTTTTTT
CDR3: CAITGYTGELFF

size: .
J: TRBJ1-2
D: TRBD1
V: TRBV2
DNA: TGTGCCAGCAGGACAGGGTTCTATGGCTACACCTTC
CDR3: CASRTGFYGYTF